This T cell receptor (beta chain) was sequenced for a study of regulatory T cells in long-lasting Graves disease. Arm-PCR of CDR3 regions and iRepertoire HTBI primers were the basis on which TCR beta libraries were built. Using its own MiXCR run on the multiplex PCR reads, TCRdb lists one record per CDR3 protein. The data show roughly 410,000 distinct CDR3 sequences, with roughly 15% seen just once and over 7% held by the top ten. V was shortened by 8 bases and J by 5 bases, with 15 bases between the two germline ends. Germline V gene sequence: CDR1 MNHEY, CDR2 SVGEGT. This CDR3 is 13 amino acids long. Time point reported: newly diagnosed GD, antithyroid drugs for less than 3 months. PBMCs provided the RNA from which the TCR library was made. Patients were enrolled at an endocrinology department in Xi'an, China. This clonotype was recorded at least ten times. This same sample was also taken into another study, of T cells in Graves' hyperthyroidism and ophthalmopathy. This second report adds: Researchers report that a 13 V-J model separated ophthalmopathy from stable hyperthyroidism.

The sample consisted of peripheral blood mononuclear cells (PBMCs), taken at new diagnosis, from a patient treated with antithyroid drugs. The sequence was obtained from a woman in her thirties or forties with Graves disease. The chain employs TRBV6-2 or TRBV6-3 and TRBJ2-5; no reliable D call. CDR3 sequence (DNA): TGTGCCAGCCGGGCCAGTCTTCGGGAGACCCAGTACTTC. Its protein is CASRASLRETQYF.